Listed below are T cell receptor beta chains from one sample, sequenced in a study of blood T cells in healthy people across ages. One entry per CDR3 protein results from TCRdb running MiXCR on the 5' RACE reads. The table has about 620,000 distinct CDR3 sequences, more than 45% seen once. Sequenced sample: blood. The origin of the receptors is a woman at least 80 years old in good health. Both conserved end residues are part of each CDR3. Fields, in order: clone size, V gene, J gene, D gene, CDR3 DNA, CDR3 protein. The D gene is left open where the match is weak. Clone size appears in some rows only: once, few, many, or a class for an expanded clone.

>few|TRBV12-3/TRBV12-4|TRBJ1-1|.
TGTGCCAGCAGTTTACTGGGGAGCACTGAAGCTTTCTTT
CASSLLGSTEAFF
>few|TRBV7-9|TRBJ1-1|TRBD1
TGTGCCAGCTTTCCCGGGACAGGAGCCGCTGAAGCTTTCTTT
CASFPGTGAAEAFF
>many|TRBV5-1|TRBJ2-1|.
TGCGCCAGCAGCGAGGGACAAAGTTACAATGAGCAGTTCTTC
CASSEGQSYNEQFF
>.|TRBV3-1|TRBJ2-2|.
TGTGCCAGCAGCCAACTAGCCCCCGGGGAGCTGTTTTTT
CASSQLAPGELFF
>.|TRBV20-1|TRBJ2-1|TRBD2
TGCAGTGCTAGAGGGGGGGGAGTTTACAATGAGCAGTTCTTC
CSARGGGVYNEQFF
>.|TRBV28|TRBJ1-5|TRBD1
TGTGCCAGCAGTCCCCGGACAGGGAGTGCTTATAGCAATCAGCCCCAGCATTTT
CASSPRTGSAYSNQPQHF
>.|TRBV5-1|TRBJ2-3|.
TGCGCCGGCAGCTTGGAGGGCTCATTCACAGATACGCAGTATTTT
CAGSLEGSFTDTQYF
>.|TRBV12-3/TRBV12-4|TRBJ2-1|.
TGTGCCAACAGTTTTTGGCAGGGGGGTTTCCATGAGCAGTTCTTC
CANSFWQGGFHEQFF
>.|TRBV18|TRBJ2-7|.
TGTGCCAGCTCACCCTCCGACGGGGGATTCAGCGAGCAGTACTTC
CASSPSDGGFSEQYF
>.|TRBV7-2|TRBJ2-4|.
TGTGCCGGCAGCTTAGGGAGGGGGGAGTTAGCCAAAAACATTCAGTACTTC
CAGSLGRGELAKNIQYF
>.|TRBV9|TRBJ2-5|.
TGTACCAGCTCCTGGGGTAGCGGACTCCAAGAGACCCAGTACTTC
CTSSWGSGLQETQYF
>once|TRBV11-2|TRBJ2-6|.
TGTGCCAGCAGCCCGTTCCGGACGGCCTATTCCTCTGGGGCCAACGTCCTGACTTTC
CASSPFRTAYSSGANVLTF
>many|TRBV4-2|TRBJ2-7|.
TGTGCCAGCAGCCAAGATCACAGTTACTACGAGCAGTACTTC
CASSQDHSYYEQYF
>.|TRBV20-1|TRBJ2-5|TRBD2
TGCAGTGCTAGAGATACTAGCGGGAAGGTGGAGACCCAGTACTTC
CSARDTSGKVETQYF
>many|TRBV14|TRBJ2-3|TRBD2
TGTGCCAGCAGCCATGCTCGGACTAGCCGGTGGAGTACGCAGTATTTT
CASSHARTSRWSTQYF
>few|TRBV29-1|TRBJ2-7|TRBD1
TGCAGCGTGTCGGGACAGGGCACCTACGAGCAGTACTTC
CSVSGQGTYEQYF
>.|TRBV20-1|TRBJ2-5|TRBD2
TGCAGTGCTAGCGGTAGCGGGGAGACCCAGTACTTC
CSASGSGETQYF
>many|TRBV9|TRBJ2-1|.
TGTGCCAGCAGCCCCGCCCCCCGACTAGGCTCCTACAATGAGCAGTTCTTC
CASSPAPRLGSYNEQFF
>.|TRBV29-1|TRBJ2-5|.
TGCAGCGTTGAGCGCGGAAGGGAGACCCAGTACTTC
CSVERGRETQYF
>.|TRBV5-1|TRBJ2-5|.
TGCGCCAGCAGCTTGGTTCGGGGCGCGGAGACCCAGTACTTC
CASSLVRGAETQYF
>.|TRBV27|TRBJ2-1|TRBD2
TGTGCCAGCAGGGCAGCGGGGGGTACATACAATGAGCAGTTCTTC
CASRAAGGTYNEQFF
>many|TRBV3-1|TRBJ1-4|.
TGTGCCAGCAGCCAAGAATATGACAGCACTAATGAAAAACTGTTTTTT
CASSQEYDSTNEKLFF
>many|TRBV2|TRBJ2-1|TRBD2
TGTGCCAGCAGTGGACTAGCGGGGGACCAAAAGCAGTTCTTC
CASSGLAGDQKQFF
>.|TRBV9|TRBJ2-1|TRBD2
TGTGCCAGCAGCGCGGGGACTAGCGGGGGAAAAGAGCAGTTCTTC
CASSAGTSGGKEQFF
>few|TRBV3-1|TRBJ2-3|.
TGTGCCAGCAGCCAAGTACAGGGTGCGGATACGCAGTATTTT
CASSQVQGADTQYF
>many|TRBV7-3|TRBJ2-1|TRBD1
TGTGCCAGCAGCCAGGGGGGACAGGGTTACAATGAGCAGTTCTTC
CASSQGGQGYNEQFF
>.|TRBV20-1|TRBJ2-1|TRBD2
TGCAGTGCTAGAGAGGGACTAGCGGGAGTGGCTGAGCAGTTCTTC
CSAREGLAGVAEQFF
>.|TRBV18|TRBJ2-1|.
TGTGCCAGCTCGGGAATGGGGGGATACAATGAGCAGTTCTTC
CASSGMGGYNEQFF
>few|TRBV5-1|TRBJ2-3|.
TGCGCCAGCAGCCCATGGGGAGATACGCAGTATTTT
CASSPWGDTQYF
>many|TRBV3-1|TRBJ2-1|TRBD2
TGTGCCAGCCGTAATAGCGGGGAGGGATATGAGCAGTTCTTC
CASRNSGEGYEQFF
>.|TRBV12-3/TRBV12-4|TRBJ2-2|.
TGTGCCAGCCTCCAAGGGCAGTTGAACACCGGGGAGCTGTTTTTT
CASLQGQLNTGELFF
>.|TRBV29-1|TRBJ1-4|.
TGCAGCGTCCCCGGGGGGGGCGACGAAAAACTGTTTTTT
CSVPGGGDEKLFF
>.|TRBV20-1|TRBJ2-7|.
TGCAGTGCGGGTCGGGGGCTCTCCTACGAGCAGTACTTC
CSAGRGLSYEQYF
>.|TRBV3-1|TRBJ1-1|TRBD1
TGTGCCAGCAGCTCTAGTTTTGGACAGGGAGATACTGAAGCTTTCTTT
CASSSSFGQGDTEAFF
>.|TRBV5-6|TRBJ2-1|TRBD2
TGTGCCAGCAGCCCGTTTAGCGGGGGGGCCTACAATGAGCAGTTCTTC
CASSPFSGGAYNEQFF
>many|TRBV2|TRBJ1-6|.
TGTGCCAGCAGTGGAATGGCTGGAAATTCACCCCTCCACTTT
CASSGMAGNSPLHF
>.|TRBV20-1|TRBJ2-5|.
TGCAGTGCAAGGACCAGGCAAGAGACCCAGTACTTC
CSARTRQETQYF
>.|TRBV20-1|TRBJ2-7|.
TGCAGTGCTACCACCGGGGTAGGGGGTCCCTACGAGCAGTACTTC
CSATTGVGGPYEQYF
>.|TRBV9|TRBJ2-3|.
TGTGCCAGCAGCACGTCGGGGGAGGATACGCAGTATTTT
CASSTSGEDTQYF
>.|TRBV20-1|TRBJ2-7|TRBD1
TGCAGTGCTAGAGCCGAACAGGGGGCAAGGGGCGAGCAGTACTTC
CSARAEQGARGEQYF
>.|TRBV4-3|TRBJ1-2|.
TGCGCCAGCAGCCAGGTGGCAGCTTCCTATGGCTACACCTTC
CASSQVAASYGYTF
>.|TRBV4-1|TRBJ2-7|TRBD1
TGCGCCAGCAGCCAAGATGGGACAGCTTCCTACGAGCAGTACTTC
CASSQDGTASYEQYF
>many|TRBV10-3|TRBJ2-3|TRBD2
TGTGCCATCACTTCGACTAGCGGGAGTACCGCAGATACGCAGTATTTT
CAITSTSGSTADTQYF
>.|TRBV28|TRBJ2-5|.
TGTGCCAGCAAGCTCTATGACACGCAAGAGACCCAGTACTTC
CASKLYDTQETQYF
>.|TRBV29-1|TRBJ2-5|.
TGCAGCGTTGATCAATCCAGTCAAGAGACCCAGTACTTC
CSVDQSSQETQYF
>.|TRBV3-1|TRBJ2-3|TRBD2
TGTGCCAGCAGCCAAGGCAGCGGGGCCAATACGCAGTATTTT
CASSQGSGANTQYF
>few|TRBV2|TRBJ2-5|.
TGTGCCAGCAGTGAAAGGGGAGCACGCCGAGGGGGGACCCAGTACTTC
CASSERGARRGGTQYF